Listed here are 29 T cell receptor beta chains from one sample, sequenced in a study of cytomegalovirus exposure and HLA in healthy donors. PCR used 60 Vbeta primers and 13 Jbeta primers. Using immunoSEQ multiplex PCR, the repertoire was profiled, and TCRdb retains in-frame clones only, with some absent. The sample yields some 120,000 clones, roughly 80% seen once. The sequenced sample consisted of PBMCs. These receptors originate from a man aged 25 to 40 in good health and CMV-seronegative.

This rearrangement joins TRBV6-6 to TRBJ1-4; 9 nucleotides agree with TRBD1. Germline V lookup: CDR1 MNHNY, CDR2 SVGAGI (reference sequence). The CDR3 is made up of 16 amino acids. V dropped 1 base and J dropped 5; count of bases not matched to a gene: 5. CDR3 in amino acids: CASSYYLTGGNEKLFF. DNA for the CDR3: TGTGCCAGCAGTTACTACCTCACAGGGGGCAATGAAAAACTGTTTTTT.

The chain combines TRBV12-5 with TRBJ2-1; a weak D match, TRBD1 (6 bases). The germline V and J ends were trimmed by 6 bases and 0 bases, with 12 bases remaining between them. The CDR3 has 15 amino acids. Looked up from germline, CDR1 is LGHNT and CDR2 is FRNRAP. The CDR3 spells CASGEKQGSYNEQFF. CDR3 nucleotide sequence: TGTGCTAGTGGGGAAAAACAGGGCTCCTACAATGAGCAGTTCTTC.

The chain combines TRBV4-3 with TRBJ2-7; possibly TRBD1 for D (6 bases). The CDR3 contains 15 residues. The V end lost 1 base, the J end lost 4 bases, and 14 bases lay between the germline ends. Germline V CDR1 and CDR2: LGHNA, YSLEER. The CDR3 reads CASSQANRATYEQYF. DNA of the CDR3: TGCGCCAGCAGCCAAGCTAACAGGGCGACTTACGAGCAGTACTTC.

This clone has more than one count but fewer than ten. The chain is built from TRBV5-4 and TRBJ1-2; 9 positions match TRBD1. The germline CDR1 and CDR2 sequences are SGHNT and YYREEE (reference sequence). The CDR3 spans 16 residues. V was pared by 3 bases and J by 0 bases, with 6 bases of the junction left unmatched. The CDR3 DNA sequence: TGTGCCAGCAGCTATGGACAGGGGAATACTAACTATGGCTACACCTTC. Its protein product is CASSYGQGNTNYGYTF.

This sequence joins TRBV6-6 and TRBJ2-7; D possibly corresponds to TRBD1 (6 bases). The CDR3 has 14 residues. V lost 1 base and J 5 bases, leaving 12 bases between the germline ends. CDR1 MNHNY and CDR2 SVGAGI come from the germline V gene (reference sequence). CDR3 DNA: TGTGCCAGCAGTTACTTAACAGGGTCCCACGAGCAGTACTTC. It encodes CASSYLTGSHEQYF.

The J gene is TRBJ1-2, the V gene TRBV5-1, with TRBD1 matching 7 bases. The germline gives CDR1 SGHRS, CDR2 YFSETQ. The CDR3 has 15 amino acids. V lost 5 bases, J lost 4 bases, and 11 bases stayed unmatched. The CDR3 coding sequence is TGCGCCAGCAGGTCTACAGGGGAGAGGGGCTATGGCTACACCTTC. Its translation is CASRSTGERGYGYTF.

This clone occurred a few times. This chain links TRBV18 with TRBJ1-2; weak D call: TRBD1 (6 bases). This CDR3 is built from 12 residues. Trimming left V 2 bases short and J 7 bases short, with 8 bases between. The V gene's germline CDR1 is KGHSH and CDR2 LQKENI. This CDR3 is CASSPGQFGYTF. The DNA for the CDR3 is TGTGCCAGCTCACCAGGACAGTTTGGCTACACCTTC.

V usage is TRBV27 and J usage is TRBJ1-5; D not certain. The CDR3 contains 14 residues. Trimming stripped 3 bases from V and 4 bases from J, with 10 bases between. Germline lookup yields CDR1 MNHEY and CDR2 SMNVEV (reference sequence). CDR3 nucleotide sequence: TGTGCCAGCAGTTTGTCCCCAGGAAATCAGCCCCAGCATTTT. Encoded protein: CASSLSPGNQPQHF.

V and J are TRBV19 and TRBJ2-1; 9 bases match TRBD1. This CDR3 spans 16 amino acids. V was pared by 6 bases and J by 4 bases, with 10 bases of the junction left unmatched. Germline V lookup: CDR1 LNHDA, CDR2 SQIVND (reference sequence). CDR3 region: CASRITGTGIYNEQFF. The CDR3 DNA reads TGTGCCAGTAGGATCACCGGGACAGGGATTTACAATGAGCAGTTCTTC. The variable domain in full, with the rest retrieved from reference TRBV19 and TRBJ2-1, is DGGITQSPKYLFRKEGQNVTLSCEQNLNHDAMYWYRQDPGQGLRLIYYSQIVNDFQKGDIAEGYSVSREKKESFPLTVTSAQKNPTAFYLCASRITGTGIYNEQFFGPGTRLTVL.

This chain connects TRBV15 to TRBJ2-3; D not certain. CDR1 is LNHNV and CDR2 is YYDKDF in the germline V gene (reference sequence). The CDR3 has 17 residues. Deletions cut 0 bases from V and 0 bases from J, with 13 bases between. This CDR3 is CATSRDRLAASTDTQYF. CDR3 in DNA: TGTGCCACCAGCAGAGATAGGTTAGCCGCTAGCACAGATACGCAGTATTTT.

In this sample, this clone turned up a few times. The chain carries TRBV6-1 and TRBJ1-6; 7 positions agree with TRBD1. The V gene's germline CDR1 is MNHNS and CDR2 SASEGT. This CDR3 region has 14 residues. V shed 10 bases, J shed 7 bases, and the junction held 10 bases outside the gene matches. The DNA of the CDR3 is TGTGCCATAGGGAGGACAGGAGAAAATTCACCCCTCCACTTT. Protein sequence: CAIGRTGENSPLHF.

The chain carries TRBV7-7 and TRBJ2-7, with TRBD2 matching 10 bases. V lost 5 bases, J lost 5 bases, and 15 bases stayed unmatched. This CDR3 has 17 amino acids. CDR1 SSHAT and CDR2 FNYEAQ come from the germline V gene (reference sequence). The CDR3 reads CASSPNLAGVGSDEQYF. In DNA form, the CDR3 reads TGTGCCAGCAGCCCTAATCTAGCGGGAGTTGGGTCGGACGAGCAGTACTTC.

A few counts support this clone. The chain carries TRBV27 and TRBJ1-2, with a weak D call TRBD1 (6 bases). Trimming took off 2 bases at V and 6 bases at J, with 13 bases between the two ends. Germline-derived CDR1 and CDR2 are MNHEY and SMNVEV (reference sequence). The CDR3 has 14 residues. The CDR3 spells CASSLGTFSDGYTF. In nucleotides, the CDR3 is TGTGCCAGCAGTTTAGGGACATTCTCGGATGGCTACACCTTC.

This clone has a handful of counts. This sequence joins TRBV7-8 and TRBJ2-2, with D perhaps TRBD2 (6 bases). CDR3 length: 14 amino acids. The germline V gene encodes CDR1 SGHVS and CDR2 FQNEAQ. The ends were cut back, 0 bases at V and 4 bases at J, with 6 bases in the middle. The CDR3 is CASSLARGTGELFF. The CDR3 DNA reads TGTGCCAGCAGCTTAGCGCGGGGCACCGGGGAGCTGTTTTTT.

This chain links TRBV27 with TRBJ1-1, with a weak D call TRBD1 (5 bases). CDR3 length: 11 amino acids. Looked up from germline, CDR1 is MNHEY and CDR2 is SMNVEV (reference sequence). V gave up 4 bases and J gave up 7 bases, with 7 bases separating them. The CDR3 loop reads CASSSQGEAFF. The CDR3 DNA reads as TGTGCCAGCAGTTCGCAGGGTGAAGCTTTCTTT.

V is TRBV5-4 and J is TRBJ2-5; TRBD2 matches 8 bases. Germline assignment: CDR1 SGHNT and CDR2 YYREEE (reference sequence). J was trimmed by 2 bases and V by 5 bases; bases with no gene match: 11. CDR3 length: 16 residues. This chain's CDR3 is CASSSYGGGEQETQYF. As DNA, the CDR3 is TGTGCCAGCAGTTCCTACGGGGGGGGAGAACAAGAGACCCAGTACTTC.

The chain is built from TRBV28 and TRBJ1-5, with D possibly TRBD1 on 6 matching bases. V lost 2 bases, J lost 10 bases, and 12 bases lay in between. The CDR3 is 13 amino acids. Germline CDR1 reads MDHEN; CDR2 reads SYDVKM. The CDR3, as DNA: TGTGCCAGCAGTTTACCTAACAGGGTACCCCAGCATTTT. It is translated as CASSLPNRVPQHF.

The chain uses TRBV18 and TRBJ2-4, with 7 bases fitting TRBD1. J lost 9 bases, V lost 5 bases, and 13 bases had no gene match. CDR3 length: 15 residues. Germline-derived CDR1 and CDR2 are KGHSH and LQKENI. The DNA of the CDR3 is TGTGCCAGCTCAGGTGACAGGGCTCGGCGACTCATTCAGTACTTC. Amino acid sequence: CASSGDRARRLIQYF.

V usage is TRBV7-9 and J usage is TRBJ2-1; 10 nucleotides line up with TRBD1. The V segment lost 6 bases and the J segment 10 bases; nucleotides outside the gene matches: 9. The germline V gene encodes CDR1 SEHNR and CDR2 FQNEAQ (reference sequence). The length of the CDR3 is 14 residues. CDR3 loop: CASRWGTGVIEQFF. The CDR3 DNA reads TGTGCCAGCAGATGGGGGACAGGGGTCATCGAGCAGTTCTTC.

The chain has TRBV9 and TRBJ2-1, with no clear D. V shed 0 bases and J shed 3 bases, with 10 bases lying between them. The CDR3 totals 15 residues. Germline assignment: CDR1 SGDLS and CDR2 YYNGEE. Written as DNA, the CDR3 is TGTGCCAGCAGCGTAGTGGCAGAATTCTACAATGAGCAGTTCTTC. Amino acids: CASSVVAEFYNEQFF.

The chain links TRBV10-3 to TRBJ1-4, with TRBD1 as a possible D gene (6 bases). Germline CDR1 is ENHRY and CDR2 is SYGVKD. The ends were cut back, 6 bases at V and 5 bases at J, with 16 bases in the middle. There are 15 residues in the CDR3. In DNA form, the CDR3 reads TGTGCCATCAGCTTGGGGCAGGGGTCGAATGAAAAACTGTTTTTT. Residues: CAISLGQGSNEKLFF.

The chain joins TRBV9 to TRBJ1-3; D remains unclear. The V end was cut by 1 base, the J end by 6 bases, with 5 bases between. Germline CDR1 reads SGDLS; CDR2 reads YYNGEE. The CDR3 has 12 amino acids. CDR3 residues: CASSVLVNTIYF. In DNA form, the CDR3 reads TGTGCCAGCAGCGTACTTGTAAACACCATATATTTT.

The V call is TRBV7-9, the J call TRBJ2-1; 12 nucleotides match TRBD1. CDR3 length equals 19 residues. Trimming at V came to 5 bases and at J to 7 bases, leaving 18 bases not matched to a gene. Germline values: CDR1 SEHNR, CDR2 FQNEAQ (reference sequence). The CDR3 loop is CASSRLIGTGGRIVNEQFF. In DNA form, the CDR3 reads TGTGCCAGCAGCCGTTTAATCGGGACAGGGGGCAGGATCGTGAATGAGCAGTTCTTC.

This chain joins TRBV28 and TRBJ1-4; perhaps TRBD1 as D (6 bases). Germline assignment: CDR1 MDHEN and CDR2 SYDVKM. V was cut by 2 bases and J by 6 bases, with 10 bases left in between. This CDR3 has 14 amino acids. CDR3 sequence (DNA): TGTGCCAGCAGTTTAAACAGGGCCTATGAAAAACTGTTTTTT. Its translation: CASSLNRAYEKLFF.

CDR3 nucleotides: TGTGCCAGCAGCACCGGGACACTCCAAGAGACCCAGTACTTC. It encodes CASSTGTLQETQYF. The V and J genes are TRBV5-6 and TRBJ2-5, with D maybe TRBD1 (6 bases). The CDR3 spans 14 residues. Germline V gives CDR1 SGHDT, CDR2 YYEEEE. Deletions cut 4 bases from V and 1 base from J, with 11 bases between.

The chain recombines TRBV7-2 with TRBJ1-6; maybe TRBD1 (6 bases). Germline-derived CDR1 and CDR2 are SGHTA and FQGNSA. Trimming took off 1 base at V and 9 bases at J, with 13 bases between the two ends. The CDR3 has 15 residues. The CDR3: CASSLVGAGGSPLHF. CDR3 sequence (DNA): TGTGCCAGCAGCTTAGTGGGGGCTGGTGGTTCACCCCTCCACTTT. Looking up the rest from reference TRBV7-2 and TRBJ1-6 gives the full variable domain: GAGVSQSPSNKVTEKGKDVELRCDPISGHTALYWYRQSLGQGLEFLIYFQGNSAPDKSGLPSDRFSAERTGGSVSTLTIQRTQQEDSAVYLCASSLVGAGGSPLHFGNGTRLTVT.

This sequence joins TRBV19 and TRBJ2-2, with 7 bases lining up with TRBD1. The germline V gene encodes CDR1 LNHDA and CDR2 SQIVND (reference sequence). The CDR3 consists of 15 residues. After removal of 5 bases from V and 3 bases from J, the junction contained 6 bases not matched to a gene. The CDR3 loop reads CASSLDRVYTGELFF. The DNA of the CDR3 is TGTGCCAGTAGTCTCGACAGGGTTTACACCGGGGAGCTGTTTTTT.

This chain links TRBV19 with TRBJ1-3; D might be TRBD1 (5 bases). This CDR3 has 15 amino acids. With 5 bases removed from V and 2 bases from J, the gap between germline ends came to 13 bases. Germline V lookup: CDR1 LNHDA, CDR2 SQIVND (reference sequence). The CDR3, as DNA: TGTGCCAGTAGTCCGGGACTTCGACCTGGAAACACCATATATTTT. Its translation: CASSPGLRPGNTIYF.

CDR3 residues: CASSMAGRSTDTQYF. CDR3 DNA: TGTGCCAGCAGTATGGCGGGGCGGAGCACAGATACGCAGTATTTT. The rearrangement joins TRBV25-1 to TRBJ2-3; TRBD2 might be the D (6 bases). Germline V gives CDR1 MGHDK, CDR2 SYGVNS. This CDR3 region has 15 residues. V shed 5 bases and J shed 0 bases, with 12 bases lying between them. The full variable domain, with the rest looked up from reference TRBV25-1 and TRBJ2-3, is EADIYQTPRYLVIGTGKKITLECSQTMGHDKMYWYQQDPGMELHLIHYSYGVNSTEKGDLSSESTVSRIRTEHFPLTLESARPSHTSQYLCASSMAGRSTDTQYFGPGTRLTVL.